A selection of T cell receptor beta chains follows, all from one sample in a study of response to subunit inactivated influenza vaccine. TCRdb ran MiXCR on the RT-PCR reads and lists one entry per CDR3 protein. Seen here are roughly 520,000 distinct CDR3 sequences, around 25% observed once, and the top ten hold less than 2.5%. Sequencing was performed on CD4+ T cells sorted from PBMCs, taken about 5 days after vaccination. The origin of the receptors is a man over 45 who received an inactivated influenza vaccine. CDR3s include the opening cysteine and the closing phenylalanine or tryptophan. The D gene is left open where the match is weak. For some rows the clone size is stated as once, few or many, or as a class when expanded; others skip it.

size	V	J	D	CDR3	DNA
few	TRBV3-1	TRBJ2-7	-	CASSHSGRPSEQYF	TGTGCCAGCAGCCACTCGGGCAGGCCCTCCGAGCAGTACTTC
-	TRBV6-2/TRBV6-3	TRBJ2-5	-	CASSRGRGRQETQYF	TGTGCCAGCAGCCGAGGGAGGGGGCGCCAAGAGACCCAGTACTTC
few	TRBV15	TRBJ1-5	-	CATSKGVYQPQHF	TGTGCCACCAGCAAGGGGGTTTATCAGCCCCAGCATTTT
few	TRBV12-3/TRBV12-4	TRBJ2-2	TRBD2	CASSSGRAFTGELFF	TGTGCCAGCTCCAGCGGGAGGGCCTTCACCGGGGAGCTGTTTTTT
-	TRBV18	TRBJ1-1	-	CASSLQGSEAFF	TGTGCCAGCTCTCTACAGGGATCTGAAGCTTTCTTT
-	TRBV5-1	TRBJ2-7	TRBD1	CASSFGQGRRYEQYF	TGCGCCAGCAGCTTTGGACAGGGGAGGAGGTACGAGCAGTACTTC
-	TRBV12-3/TRBV12-4	TRBJ2-1	TRBD2	CASRRGTTSSYNEQFF	TGTGCCAGCAGACGAGGGACTACCAGCTCCTACAATGAGCAGTTCTTC
-	TRBV6-4	TRBJ2-3	TRBD2	CASRPEAGRTDTQYF	TGTGCCAGCAGACCCGAAGCGGGGCGCACAGATACGCAGTATTTT
-	TRBV4-1	TRBJ2-7	TRBD2	CASSQMTSGLANRSQYF	TGCGCCAGCAGCCAAATGACTTCGGGACTAGCTAATCGATCGCAGTACTTC
-	TRBV7-2	TRBJ2-7	-	CASSPFRERSYEQYF	TGTGCCAGCAGCCCCTTCCGGGAGCGCTCCTACGAGCAGTACTTC
many	TRBV6-5	TRBJ2-1	TRBD1	CASSYRDRGSSAGEQFF	TGTGCCAGCAGTTACAGGGACAGGGGGTCGTCGGCTGGTGAGCAGTTCTTC
-	TRBV5-6	TRBJ1-2	-	CASSLERNYGYTF	TGTGCCAGCAGCTTGGAACGTAACTATGGCTACACCTTC
few	TRBV28	TRBJ2-1	-	CASTSGRGFEQFF	TGTGCCAGCACCTCTGGAAGGGGATTTGAGCAGTTCTTC
few	TRBV28	TRBJ1-4	TRBD1	CAASGTGGRRVLFF	TGTGCAGCCTCGGGGACAGGGGGCCGGCGAGTACTGTTTTTT
-	TRBV12-3/TRBV12-4	TRBJ1-6	-	CASSRSNSPLHF	TGTGCCAGCAGTAGGAGTAATTCACCCCTCCACTTT
-	TRBV7-9	TRBJ2-1	TRBD2	CASSRLGLAGAEQFF	TGTGCCAGCAGCCGCCTGGGACTAGCGGGAGCGGAGCAGTTCTTC
few	TRBV12-3/TRBV12-4	TRBJ2-5	TRBD2	CASTKTSGGGETQYF	TGTGCCAGCACCAAAACTAGCGGGGGCGGGGAGACCCAGTACTTC
few	TRBV24-1	TRBJ2-5	-	CATSDRGVGETQYF	TGTGCCACCAGTGATCGAGGGGTGGGAGAGACCCAGTACTTC
-	TRBV4-2	TRBJ2-7	TRBD1	CASSQDNRGGYEQYF	TGTGCCAGCAGCCAGGATAACAGGGGCGGGTACGAGCAGTACTTC
many	TRBV29-1	TRBJ1-1	-	CSVKRMNTEAFF	TGCAGCGTTAAACGGATGAACACTGAAGCTTTCTTT
once	TRBV7-2	TRBJ2-7	TRBD2	CASSLRLAVYEQYF	TGTGCCAGCAGCTTACGCCTAGCGGTCTACGAGCAGTACTTC
-	TRBV30	TRBJ2-3	-	CAWSLALTDTQYF	TGTGCCTGGAGCCTAGCACTAACAGATACGCAGTATTTT
-	TRBV10-1	TRBJ2-7	-	CASSESEAVPLKEYF	TGCGCCAGCAGTGAGTCGGAGGCTGTACCTTTGAAAGAGTACTTC
-	TRBV12-3/TRBV12-4	TRBJ2-6	-	CASSFGDGANVLTF	TGTGCCAGCAGTTTCGGGGATGGGGCCAACGTCCTGACTTTC
few	TRBV2	TRBJ2-3	-	CASSSTNWDTQYF	TGTGCCAGCAGTAGTACTAACTGGGATACGCAGTATTTT
-	TRBV4-1	TRBJ2-7	TRBD2	CASSQETSARYYEQYF	TGCGCCAGCAGCCAAGAGACTAGCGCTAGGTACTACGAGCAGTACTTC
-	TRBV18	TRBJ1-5	TRBD1	CASSPRATGGGNQPQHF	TGTGCCAGCTCACCACGGGCAACAGGGGGAGGCAATCAGCCCCAGCATTTT
-	TRBV30	TRBJ2-7	-	CAWSKQAIPHEQYF	TGTGCCTGGAGTAAACAGGCCATCCCGCACGAGCAGTACTTC
-	TRBV6-2/TRBV6-3	TRBJ2-2	-	CATDTQGPGELFF	TGTGCCACGGATACTCAGGGTCCCGGGGAGCTGTTTTTT
-	TRBV24-1	TRBJ2-2	-	CATSDSGGGGPTLRELFF	TGTGCCACCAGTGACTCAGGAGGGGGAGGGCCAACCCTCCGGGAGCTGTTTTTT
-	TRBV6-2/TRBV6-3	TRBJ1-5	-	CASMGPAADQPQHF	TGTGCCAGCATGGGACCTGCCGCCGATCAGCCCCAGCATTTT
few	TRBV11-2	TRBJ2-7	-	CASSLVYSYLSYEQYF	TGTGCCAGCAGCTTAGTTTACAGCTACCTCTCCTACGAGCAGTACTTC
few	TRBV6-2/TRBV6-3	TRBJ1-5	-	CASTQGESNQPQHF	TGTGCCAGCACCCAAGGTGAGAGCAATCAGCCCCAGCATTTT
-	TRBV7-8	TRBJ1-1	-	CASLLIRGTEAFF	TGTGCCAGCCTCCTAATCCGAGGCACTGAAGCTTTCTTT
few	TRBV28	TRBJ1-5	TRBD1	CASSLGTGNLQPQHF	TGTGCCAGCAGTTTGGGGACAGGGAACCTTCAGCCCCAGCATTTT
-	TRBV15	TRBJ2-6	-	CATSRDRGSSRSGANVLTF	TGTGCCACCAGCAGAGATCGCGGAAGCAGCCGATCTGGGGCCAACGTCCTGACTTTC
few	TRBV20-1	TRBJ2-1	-	CRAGKSSYNEQFF	TGCAGGGCAGGGAAAAGCTCCTACAATGAGCAGTTCTTC
-	TRBV30	TRBJ1-2	-	CAWMYGAASWGYTF	TGTGCCTGGATGTATGGTGCGGCCTCGTGGGGCTACACCTTC
-	TRBV10-3	TRBJ1-6	-	CAISESERNSPLHF	TGTGCCATCAGTGAGTCCGAACGTAATTCACCCCTCCACTTT
once	TRBV9	TRBJ2-6	TRBD2	CASSVVAGNSGANVLTF	TGTGCCAGCAGCGTAGTAGCGGGCAACTCTGGGGCCAACGTCCTGACTTTC
few	TRBV6-1	TRBJ2-3	-	CASSDLGSTDTQYF	TGTGCCAGCAGTGATTTGGGGAGCACAGATACGCAGTATTTT
-	TRBV6-1	TRBJ1-2	-	CATFKWGARPDGYTF	TGTGCCACCTTCAAGTGGGGAGCGAGACCTGACGGCTACACCTTC
-	TRBV5-4	TRBJ2-2	TRBD1	CASSLQQGWTGELFF	TGTGCCAGCAGCTTACAACAGGGGTGGACCGGGGAGCTGTTTTTT
-	TRBV6-1	TRBJ2-1	-	CASSPSRGYEQFF	TGTGCCAGCAGCCCCTCCCGAGGTTATGAGCAGTTCTTC
-	TRBV6-5	TRBJ1-5	-	CASSSSIEPGPQHF	-
-	TRBV4-2	TRBJ2-2	TRBD1	CASSQARGKNTGELFF	TGTGCCAGCAGCCAAGCCAGGGGGAAGAACACCGGGGAGCTGTTTTTT
many	TRBV7-3	TRBJ2-3	TRBD2	CASSLMGSGSSDTQYF	TGTGCCAGCAGCCTAATGGGTAGCGGGAGTTCAGATACGCAGTATTTT
-	TRBV29-1	TRBJ2-2	-	CSVDIANTGELFF	TGCAGCGTTGACATCGCGAACACCGGGGAGCTGTTTTTT
few	TRBV11-2	TRBJ2-1	-	CASSFYRVAEQFF	TGTGCCAGCAGCTTCTACAGGGTGGCTGAGCAGTTCTTC